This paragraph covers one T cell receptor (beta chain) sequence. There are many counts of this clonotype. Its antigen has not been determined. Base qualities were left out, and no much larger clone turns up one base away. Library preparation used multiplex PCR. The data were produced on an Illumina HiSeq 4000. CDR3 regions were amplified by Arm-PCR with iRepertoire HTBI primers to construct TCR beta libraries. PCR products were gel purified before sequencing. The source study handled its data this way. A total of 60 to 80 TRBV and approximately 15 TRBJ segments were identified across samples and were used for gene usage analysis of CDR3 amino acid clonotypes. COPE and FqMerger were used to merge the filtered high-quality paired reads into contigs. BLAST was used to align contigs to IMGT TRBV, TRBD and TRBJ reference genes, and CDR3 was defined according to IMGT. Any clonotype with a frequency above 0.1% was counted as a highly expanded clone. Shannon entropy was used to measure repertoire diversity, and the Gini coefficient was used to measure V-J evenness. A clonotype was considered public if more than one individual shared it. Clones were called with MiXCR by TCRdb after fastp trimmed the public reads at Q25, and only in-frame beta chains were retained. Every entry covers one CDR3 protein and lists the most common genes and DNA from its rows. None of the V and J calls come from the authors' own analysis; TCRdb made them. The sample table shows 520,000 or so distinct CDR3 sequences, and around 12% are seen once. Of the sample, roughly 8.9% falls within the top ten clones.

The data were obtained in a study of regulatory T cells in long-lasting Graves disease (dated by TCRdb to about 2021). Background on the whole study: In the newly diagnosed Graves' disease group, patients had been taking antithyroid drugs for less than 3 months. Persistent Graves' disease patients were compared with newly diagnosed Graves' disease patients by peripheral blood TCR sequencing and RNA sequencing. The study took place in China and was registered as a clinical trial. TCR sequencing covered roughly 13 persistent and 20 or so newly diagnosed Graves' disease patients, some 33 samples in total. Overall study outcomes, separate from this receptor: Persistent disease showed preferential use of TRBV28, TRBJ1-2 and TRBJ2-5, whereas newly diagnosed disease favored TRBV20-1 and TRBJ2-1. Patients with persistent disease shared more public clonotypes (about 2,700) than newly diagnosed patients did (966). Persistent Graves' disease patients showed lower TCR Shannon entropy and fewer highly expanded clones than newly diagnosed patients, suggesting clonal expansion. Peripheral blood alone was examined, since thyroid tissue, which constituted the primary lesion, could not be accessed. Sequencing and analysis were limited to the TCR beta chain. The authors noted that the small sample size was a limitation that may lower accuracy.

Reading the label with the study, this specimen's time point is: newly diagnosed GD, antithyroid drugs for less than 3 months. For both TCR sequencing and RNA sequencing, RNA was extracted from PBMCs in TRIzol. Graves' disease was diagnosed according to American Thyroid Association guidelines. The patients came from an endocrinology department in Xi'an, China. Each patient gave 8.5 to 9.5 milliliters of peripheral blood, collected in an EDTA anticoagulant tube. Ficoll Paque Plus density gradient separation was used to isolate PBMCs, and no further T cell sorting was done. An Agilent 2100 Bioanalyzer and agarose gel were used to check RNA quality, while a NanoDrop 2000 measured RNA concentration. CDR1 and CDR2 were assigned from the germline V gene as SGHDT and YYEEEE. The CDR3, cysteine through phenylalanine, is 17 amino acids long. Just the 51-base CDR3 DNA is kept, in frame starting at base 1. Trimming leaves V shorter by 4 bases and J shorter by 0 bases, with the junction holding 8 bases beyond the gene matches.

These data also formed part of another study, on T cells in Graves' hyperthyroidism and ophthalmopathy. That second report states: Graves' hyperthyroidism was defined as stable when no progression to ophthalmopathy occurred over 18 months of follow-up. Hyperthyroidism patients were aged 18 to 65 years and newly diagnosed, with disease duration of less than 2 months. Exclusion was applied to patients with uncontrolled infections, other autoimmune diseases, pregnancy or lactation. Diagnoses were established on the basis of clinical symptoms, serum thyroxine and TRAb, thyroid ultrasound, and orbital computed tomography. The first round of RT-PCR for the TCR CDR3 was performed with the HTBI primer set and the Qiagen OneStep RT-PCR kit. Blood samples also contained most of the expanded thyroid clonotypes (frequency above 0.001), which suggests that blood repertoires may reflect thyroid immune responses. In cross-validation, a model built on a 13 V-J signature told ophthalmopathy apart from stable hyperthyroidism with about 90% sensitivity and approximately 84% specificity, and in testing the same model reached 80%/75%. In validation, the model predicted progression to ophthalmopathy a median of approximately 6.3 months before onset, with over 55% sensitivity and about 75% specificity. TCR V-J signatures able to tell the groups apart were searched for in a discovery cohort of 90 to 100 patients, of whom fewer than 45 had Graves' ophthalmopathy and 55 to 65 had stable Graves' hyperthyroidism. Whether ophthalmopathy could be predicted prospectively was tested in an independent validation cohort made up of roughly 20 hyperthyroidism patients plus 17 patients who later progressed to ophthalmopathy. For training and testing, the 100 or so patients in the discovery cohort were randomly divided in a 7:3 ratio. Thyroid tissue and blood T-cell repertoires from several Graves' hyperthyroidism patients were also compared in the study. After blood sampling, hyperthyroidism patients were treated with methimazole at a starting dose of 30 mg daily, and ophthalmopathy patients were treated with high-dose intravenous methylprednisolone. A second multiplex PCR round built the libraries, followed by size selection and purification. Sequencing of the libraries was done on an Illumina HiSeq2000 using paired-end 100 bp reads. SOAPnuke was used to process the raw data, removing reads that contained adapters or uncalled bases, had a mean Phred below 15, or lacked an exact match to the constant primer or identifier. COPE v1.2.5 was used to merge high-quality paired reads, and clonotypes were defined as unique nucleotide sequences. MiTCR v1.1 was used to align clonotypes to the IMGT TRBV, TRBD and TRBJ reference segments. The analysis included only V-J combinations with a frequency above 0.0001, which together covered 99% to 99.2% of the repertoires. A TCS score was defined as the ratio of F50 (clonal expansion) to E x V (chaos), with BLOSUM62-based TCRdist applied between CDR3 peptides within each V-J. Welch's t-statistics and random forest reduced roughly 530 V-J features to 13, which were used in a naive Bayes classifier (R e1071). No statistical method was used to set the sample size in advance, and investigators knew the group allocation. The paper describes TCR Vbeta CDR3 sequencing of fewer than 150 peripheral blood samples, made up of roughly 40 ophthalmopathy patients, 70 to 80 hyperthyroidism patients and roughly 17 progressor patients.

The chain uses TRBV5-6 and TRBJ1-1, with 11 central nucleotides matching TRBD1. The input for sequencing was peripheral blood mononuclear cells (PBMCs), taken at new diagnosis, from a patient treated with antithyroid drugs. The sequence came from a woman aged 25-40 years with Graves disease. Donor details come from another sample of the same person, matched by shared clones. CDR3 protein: CASSAWTGGLVNTEAFF. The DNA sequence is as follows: TGTGCCAGCAGCGCTTGGACAGGGGGCTTGGTGAACACTGAAGCTTTCTTT.